These 2 T cell receptor beta chains share one sample of origin, sequenced in a study of T cells in Graves' hyperthyroidism and ophthalmopathy. RNA transcripts served as the template for amplifying TCR beta CDR3 regions. Using the HTBI primer set, a first-round RT-PCR was run on the TCR CDR3. TCRdb reanalysed the multiplex PCR reads using MiXCR and keeps one entry per CDR3 protein. The sample lists just under 750,000 distinct CDR3 sequences, around a third occurring once. Sequencing input: blood. The receptors shown here come from a middle-aged woman with Graves' hyperthyroidism.

This chain joins TRBV6-5 and TRBJ2-7; D remains ambiguous. Germline V gene lookup returns CDR1 MNHEY and CDR2 SVGAGI. The CDR3 totals 13 residues. V was pared by 3 bases and J by 6 bases, with 12 bases between. The CDR3 coding sequence is TGTGCCAGCAGTTATTCTCAAGCGCGCGAGCAGTACTTC. It is translated as CASSYSQAREQYF.

This clonotype was observed a few times. The chain has TRBV7-2 and TRBJ1-4; 8 bases fit TRBD1. Germline V lookup: CDR1 SGHTA, CDR2 FQGNSA. V shed 4 bases, J shed 1 base, and the junction held 8 bases outside the gene matches. The CDR3 is 17 amino acids. CDR3 coding DNA: TGTGCCAGCAGCTCCGACAGGGGTCTGGAAACTAATGAAAAACTGTTTTTT. It translates to CASSSDRGLETNEKLFF.